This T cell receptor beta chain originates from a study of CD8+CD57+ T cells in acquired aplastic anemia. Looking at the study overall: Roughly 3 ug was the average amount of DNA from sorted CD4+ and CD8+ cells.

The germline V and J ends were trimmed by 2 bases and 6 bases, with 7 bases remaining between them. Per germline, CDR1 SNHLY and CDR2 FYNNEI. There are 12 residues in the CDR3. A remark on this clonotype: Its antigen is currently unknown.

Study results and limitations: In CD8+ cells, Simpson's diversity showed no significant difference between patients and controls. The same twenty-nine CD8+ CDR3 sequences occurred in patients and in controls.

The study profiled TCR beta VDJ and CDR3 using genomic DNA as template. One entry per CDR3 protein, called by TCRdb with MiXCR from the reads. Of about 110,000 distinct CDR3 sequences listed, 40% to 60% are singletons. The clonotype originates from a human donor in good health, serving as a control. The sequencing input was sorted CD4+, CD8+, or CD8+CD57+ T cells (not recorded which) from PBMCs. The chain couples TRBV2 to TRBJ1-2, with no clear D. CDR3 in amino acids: CASSERGNGYTF. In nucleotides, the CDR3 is TGTGCCAGCAGTGAACGAGGGAATGGCTACACCTTC.